The T cell receptor (beta chain) described here comes from a study of T-cell reconstitution after alpha-beta-depleted transplantation in children. Study-wide points: T-cell counts and diversity at one year following transplant were attributed mainly to newly produced T cells. Roughly two months post-transplant, alpha-beta T cells reportedly originated from several hundred graft clones that had expanded.

The CDR3 consists of 17 residues. The germline gives CDR1 MDHEN, CDR2 SYDVKM. The V segment lost 3 bases and the J segment 0 bases; nucleotides outside the gene matches: 9. The library targeted TCRbeta and was prepared with unique molecular identifiers. TCRdb used MiXCR to reprocess the PCR reads, holding one entry per CDR3 protein. This sample has about 440,000 distinct CDR3 sequences, with 43% found just once. About this clonotype: No antigen is known for it.

The receptor was derived from a girl aged 2 to 9 with aplastic anemia, due to receive a stem cell transplant. The chain has TRBV28 and TRBJ1-2; 8 bases align to TRBD1. The input for sequencing was PBMCs, taken before TCRalphabeta/CD19-depleted stem cell transplant. CDR3 sequence: CASSFPRDRGANYGYTF. The CDR3 coding sequence is TGTGCCAGCAGTTTTCCTAGAGACAGGGGCGCTAACTATGGCTACACCTTC.